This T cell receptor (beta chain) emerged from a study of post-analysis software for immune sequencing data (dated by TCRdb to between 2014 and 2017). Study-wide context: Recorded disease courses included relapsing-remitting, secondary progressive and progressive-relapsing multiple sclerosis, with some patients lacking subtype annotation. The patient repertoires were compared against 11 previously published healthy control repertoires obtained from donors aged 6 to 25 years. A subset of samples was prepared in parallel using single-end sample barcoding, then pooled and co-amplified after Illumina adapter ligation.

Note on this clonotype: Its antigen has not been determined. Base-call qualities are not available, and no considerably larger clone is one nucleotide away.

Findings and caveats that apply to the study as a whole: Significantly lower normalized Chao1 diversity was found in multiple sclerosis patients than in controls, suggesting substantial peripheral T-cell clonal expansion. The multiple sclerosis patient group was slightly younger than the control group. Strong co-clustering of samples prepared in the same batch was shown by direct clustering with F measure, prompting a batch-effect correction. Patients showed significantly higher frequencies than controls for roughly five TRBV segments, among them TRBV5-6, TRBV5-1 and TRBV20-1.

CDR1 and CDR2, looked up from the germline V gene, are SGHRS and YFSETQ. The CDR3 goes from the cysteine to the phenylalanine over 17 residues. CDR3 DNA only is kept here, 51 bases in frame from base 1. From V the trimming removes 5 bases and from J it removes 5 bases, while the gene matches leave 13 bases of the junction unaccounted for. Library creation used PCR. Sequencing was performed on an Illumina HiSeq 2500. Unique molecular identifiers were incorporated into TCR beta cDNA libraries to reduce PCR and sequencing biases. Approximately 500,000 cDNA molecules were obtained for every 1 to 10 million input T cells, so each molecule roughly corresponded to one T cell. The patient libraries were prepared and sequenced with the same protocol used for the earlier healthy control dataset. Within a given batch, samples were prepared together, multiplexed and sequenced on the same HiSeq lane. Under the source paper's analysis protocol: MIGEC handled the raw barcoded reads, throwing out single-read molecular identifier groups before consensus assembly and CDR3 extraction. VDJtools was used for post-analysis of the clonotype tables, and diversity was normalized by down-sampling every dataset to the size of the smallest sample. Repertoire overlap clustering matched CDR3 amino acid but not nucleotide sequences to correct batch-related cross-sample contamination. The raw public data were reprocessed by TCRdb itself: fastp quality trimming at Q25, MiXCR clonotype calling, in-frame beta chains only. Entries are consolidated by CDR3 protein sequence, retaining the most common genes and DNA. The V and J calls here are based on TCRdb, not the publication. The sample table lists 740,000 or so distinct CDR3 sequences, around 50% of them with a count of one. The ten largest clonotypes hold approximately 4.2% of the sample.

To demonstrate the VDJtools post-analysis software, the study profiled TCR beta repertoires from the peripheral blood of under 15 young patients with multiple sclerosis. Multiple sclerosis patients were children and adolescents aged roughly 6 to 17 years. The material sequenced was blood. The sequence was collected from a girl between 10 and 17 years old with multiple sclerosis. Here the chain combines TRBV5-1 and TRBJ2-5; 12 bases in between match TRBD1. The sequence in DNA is TGCGCCAGCAGTAAGGACCGGGACAGGGGGCATGGGGAGACCCAGTACTTC. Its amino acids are CASSKDRDRGHGETQYF.